Listed below are T cell receptor beta chains from one sample, sequenced in a study of shared T cell receptors in the human thymus. The assay was immunoSEQ multiplex PCR, and TCRdb's table has in-frame clones only and misses some. The repertoire consists of 540,000 or so clones, with 70% to 80% occurring once and the leading ten covering about 0.012%. The sample also formed part of further work on human thymus T cells.

The sample consisted of thymocytes. The source is a boy younger than two with a congenital heart defect. Each CDR3 is given with its conserved first and last residue. D genes are given only for firm matches. Expanded clones get a size class; other rows say once, few or many, or leave the size out.

v_gene: TRBV4-3
j_gene: TRBJ2-2
d_gene: TRBD2
abundance: NA
CDR3aa: CASSQDWREADTGELFF
CDR3nt: TGCGCCAGCAGCCAAGATTGGCGGGAGGCCGACACCGGGGAGCTGTTTTTT

v_gene: TRBV10-1
j_gene: TRBJ2-1
d_gene: NA
abundance: NA
CDR3aa: CASSESTRRRAYNEQFF
CDR3nt: TGCGCCAGCAGTGAGTCGACTCGGCGGAGGGCCTACAATGAGCAGTTCTTC

v_gene: TRBV15
j_gene: TRBJ2-4
d_gene: TRBD1
abundance: NA
CDR3aa: CATSRGTGRVAKNIQYF
CDR3nt: TGTGCCACCAGCAGAGGGACAGGGCGCGTAGCCAAAAACATTCAGTACTTC

v_gene: TRBV7-6
j_gene: TRBJ2-2
d_gene: NA
abundance: NA
CDR3aa: CASSLGVRRASTGELFF
CDR3nt: TGTGCCAGCAGCTTAGGGGTACGGAGGGCGAGCACCGGGGAGCTGTTTTTT

v_gene: TRBV6-6
j_gene: TRBJ2-1
d_gene: NA
abundance: few
CDR3aa: CASSRVWNEQFF
CDR3nt: TGTGCCAGCAGTAGAGTCTGGAATGAGCAGTTCTTC

v_gene: TRBV10-2
j_gene: TRBJ2-5
d_gene: NA
abundance: NA
CDR3aa: CASRGGNQETQYF
CDR3nt: TGCGCCAGCAGGGGGGGAAACCAAGAGACCCAGTACTTC

v_gene: TRBV29-1
j_gene: TRBJ2-7
d_gene: TRBD2
abundance: NA
CDR3aa: CSVDDVQGGSQEQYF
CDR3nt: TGCAGCGTTGACGACGTTCAGGGAGGGAGTCAGGAGCAGTACTTC

v_gene: TRBV4-2
j_gene: TRBJ1-2
d_gene: NA
abundance: few
CDR3aa: CASSQDRRRGYGYTF
CDR3nt: TGTGCCAGCAGCCAAGATCGGAGAAGGGGCTATGGCTACACCTTC

v_gene: TRBV5-4
j_gene: TRBJ2-2
d_gene: NA
abundance: NA
CDR3aa: CASSLGVTPSGTGELFF
CDR3nt: TGTGCCAGCAGCTTGGGGGTAACCCCCTCGGGCACCGGGGAGCTGTTTTTT

v_gene: TRBV5-6
j_gene: TRBJ2-5
d_gene: NA
abundance: few
CDR3aa: CASSPDRDQETQYF
CDR3nt: TGTGCCAGCAGCCCCGACCGGGATCAAGAGACCCAGTACTTC

v_gene: TRBV5-6
j_gene: TRBJ2-5
d_gene: TRBD2
abundance: NA
CDR3aa: CASSRGIAGGPSETQYF
CDR3nt: TGTGCCAGCAGCCGCGGGATAGCGGGAGGGCCCTCAGAGACCCAGTACTTC

v_gene: TRBV4-3
j_gene: TRBJ2-1
d_gene: TRBD2
abundance: NA
CDR3aa: CASSQGLAGRGGYNEQFF
CDR3nt: TGCGCCAGCAGCCAAGGGCTAGCGGGGAGAGGGGGATACAATGAGCAGTTCTTC

v_gene: TRBV2
j_gene: TRBJ1-2
d_gene: NA
abundance: NA
CDR3aa: CAMNPGVERYGYTF
CDR3nt: TGTGCCATGAACCCAGGGGTTGAGCGCTATGGCTACACCTTC

v_gene: TRBV9
j_gene: TRBJ1-1
d_gene: TRBD1
abundance: few
CDR3aa: CASSAGEGQGDTEAFF
CDR3nt: TGTGCCAGCAGCGCAGGGGAGGGACAGGGGGACACTGAAGCTTTCTTT

v_gene: TRBV28
j_gene: TRBJ2-6
d_gene: TRBD1
abundance: NA
CDR3aa: CASNPRDRGRDGANVLTF
CDR3nt: TGTGCCAGCAATCCCCGGGACAGGGGGCGCGATGGGGCCAACGTCCTGACTTTC

v_gene: TRBV30
j_gene: TRBJ1-1
d_gene: NA
abundance: NA
CDR3aa: CACTTRRLNTEAFF
CDR3nt: TGTGCCTGCACCACCAGGAGACTAAACACTGAAGCTTTCTTT

v_gene: TRBV5-4
j_gene: TRBJ2-1
d_gene: TRBD2
abundance: NA
CDR3aa: CASSFDTSGGGCDEQFF
CDR3nt: TGTGCCAGCAGCTTCGACACTAGCGGGGGTGGGTGCGATGAGCAGTTCTTC

v_gene: TRBV30
j_gene: TRBJ2-5
d_gene: NA
abundance: NA
CDR3aa: CAWSNPGVFSAETQYF
CDR3nt: TGTGCCTGGAGTAACCCAGGGGTCTTCTCGGCAGAGACCCAGTACTTC

v_gene: TRBV5-1
j_gene: TRBJ2-1
d_gene: TRBD2
abundance: NA
CDR3aa: CASSLAQREASYNEQFF
CDR3nt: TGCGCCAGCAGCTTGGCCCAGCGGGAGGCCTCCTACAATGAGCAGTTCTTC

v_gene: TRBV27
j_gene: TRBJ2-5
d_gene: TRBD2
abundance: NA
CDR3aa: CASRLGGEGGETQYF
CDR3nt: TGTGCCAGCAGGCTTGGCGGGGAGGGAGGGGAGACCCAGTACTTC

v_gene: TRBV4-2
j_gene: TRBJ2-7
d_gene: TRBD1
abundance: NA
CDR3aa: CASSQERTGRYEQYF
CDR3nt: TGTGCCAGCAGCCAGGAGAGGACAGGGAGGTACGAGCAGTACTTC

v_gene: TRBV5-1
j_gene: TRBJ2-1
d_gene: NA
abundance: few
CDR3aa: CASSARDHRVMEFF
CDR3nt: TGCGCCAGCAGCGCCCGGGACCACAGGGTTATGGAGTTCTTC

v_gene: TRBV6-1
j_gene: TRBJ2-1
d_gene: NA
abundance: NA
CDR3aa: CASGGPNGEQFF
CDR3nt: TGTGCCAGCGGAGGGCCTAACGGTGAGCAGTTCTTC

v_gene: TRBV7-9
j_gene: TRBJ2-7
d_gene: NA
abundance: NA
CDR3aa: CASSLGLVPFEQYF
CDR3nt: TGTGCCAGCAGCTTAGGCCTAGTCCCATTCGAGCAGTACTTC

v_gene: TRBV28
j_gene: TRBJ1-2
d_gene: TRBD1
abundance: few
CDR3aa: CASSSPGTGHGYTF
CDR3nt: TGTGCCAGCAGTTCACCCGGGACAGGCCATGGCTACACCTTC

v_gene: TRBV6-5
j_gene: TRBJ2-5
d_gene: NA
abundance: NA
CDR3aa: CASSYRVAGETQYF
CDR3nt: TGTGCCAGCAGCTATAGGGTTGCGGGGGAGACCCAGTACTTC

v_gene: TRBV5-1
j_gene: TRBJ2-7
d_gene: NA
abundance: NA
CDR3aa: CASSLASRTPTTTGEQYF
CDR3nt: TGCGCCAGCAGCTTGGCCTCCCGGACTCCAACAACTACGGGGGAGCAGTACTTC

v_gene: TRBV12-1
j_gene: TRBJ1-1
d_gene: NA
abundance: NA
CDR3aa: CASSAQGLNTEAFF
CDR3nt: TGTGCCAGCAGCGCCCAGGGGTTGAACACTGAAGCTTTCTTT

v_gene: TRBV19
j_gene: TRBJ1-5
d_gene: TRBD1
abundance: NA
CDR3aa: CASSTFRTGGRQPQHF
CDR3nt: TGTGCCAGTAGTACGTTCAGGACAGGGGGGCGCCAGCCCCAGCATTTT

v_gene: TRBV4-3
j_gene: TRBJ2-3
d_gene: TRBD2
abundance: few
CDR3aa: CASSQDGGSGLAEYTDTQYF
CDR3nt: TGCGCCAGCAGCCAAGATGGCGGCAGTGGACTAGCGGAGTACACAGATACGCAGTATTTT

v_gene: TRBV18
j_gene: TRBJ2-3
d_gene: TRBD1
abundance: NA
CDR3aa: CASSPPGQGTDTQYF
CDR3nt: TGTGCCAGCTCACCGCCGGGACAGGGTACAGATACGCAGTATTTT

v_gene: TRBV11-3
j_gene: TRBJ2-7
d_gene: TRBD2
abundance: NA
CDR3aa: CASSAQLAGGPAIPYEQYF
CDR3nt: TGTGCCAGCAGCGCCCAACTAGCGGGAGGGCCGGCCATTCCCTACGAGCAGTACTTC

v_gene: TRBV5-6
j_gene: TRBJ1-2
d_gene: NA
abundance: NA
CDR3aa: CASSGGRESNSGYTF
CDR3nt: TGTGCCAGCAGCGGGGGCAGGGAGTCCAATTCGGGCTACACCTTC

v_gene: TRBV7-2
j_gene: TRBJ2-1
d_gene: TRBD2
abundance: NA
CDR3aa: CASSLTGGPGNEQFF
CDR3nt: TGTGCCAGCAGCTTAACGGGAGGGCCGGGGAATGAGCAGTTCTTC

v_gene: TRBV14
j_gene: TRBJ2-7
d_gene: TRBD1
abundance: NA
CDR3aa: CASSQPPGQEEDEQYF
CDR3nt: TGTGCCAGCAGCCAACCCCCGGGACAGGAGGAGGACGAGCAGTACTTC

v_gene: TRBV28
j_gene: TRBJ2-7
d_gene: TRBD1
abundance: few
CDR3aa: CASSSLDGQTGNNYEQYF
CDR3nt: TGTGCCAGCAGTTCCTTAGATGGTCAGACAGGGAATAACTACGAGCAGTACTTC

v_gene: TRBV4-1
j_gene: TRBJ2-5
d_gene: NA
abundance: few
CDR3aa: CASSQVFPGMPWETQYF
CDR3nt: TGCGCCAGCAGCCAAGTTTTCCCAGGGATGCCATGGGAGACCCAGTACTTC

v_gene: TRBV5-1
j_gene: TRBJ1-6
d_gene: TRBD1
abundance: NA
CDR3aa: CASRDDREDSPLHF
CDR3nt: TGCGCCAGCAGGGATGACAGGGAGGATTCACCCCTCCACTTT

v_gene: TRBV10-3
j_gene: TRBJ1-1
d_gene: NA
abundance: NA
CDR3aa: CAISVWGIREDTEAFF
CDR3nt: TGTGCCATCAGTGTCTGGGGCATACGGGAGGACACTGAAGCTTTCTTT

v_gene: TRBV4-3
j_gene: TRBJ2-2
d_gene: NA
abundance: NA
CDR3aa: CASSSGRSTGELFF
CDR3nt: TGCGCCAGCTCGAGCGGGCGGAGCACCGGGGAGCTGTTTTTT

v_gene: TRBV7-7
j_gene: TRBJ2-7
d_gene: TRBD1
abundance: NA
CDR3aa: CASSPGTGFSEQYF
CDR3nt: TGTGCCAGCAGTCCCGGGACAGGGTTTTCCGAGCAGTACTTC

v_gene: TRBV6-7
j_gene: TRBJ2-7
d_gene: TRBD2
abundance: NA
CDR3aa: CASYTGTSGISYEQYF
CDR3nt: TGTGCCAGCTATACCGGGACTAGCGGGATTTCCTACGAGCAGTACTTC

v_gene: TRBV7-9
j_gene: TRBJ1-4
d_gene: NA
abundance: NA
CDR3aa: CASSLMGGNEKLFF
CDR3nt: TGTGCCAGCAGCTTAATGGGGGGGAATGAAAAACTGTTTTTT

v_gene: TRBV2
j_gene: TRBJ2-3
d_gene: TRBD2
abundance: NA
CDR3aa: CAPDCGRMTDTQYF
CDR3nt: TGTGCCCCCGACTGCGGGAGAATGACAGATACGCAGTATTTT

v_gene: TRBV6-5
j_gene: TRBJ1-1
d_gene: NA
abundance: NA
CDR3aa: CASSYPGITEAFF
CDR3nt: TGTGCCAGCAGTTATCCAGGAATCACTGAAGCTTTCTTT

v_gene: TRBV28
j_gene: TRBJ2-3
d_gene: TRBD1
abundance: NA
CDR3aa: CASSLGARTGMNTQYF
CDR3nt: TGTGCCAGCAGTTTAGGAGCACGGACAGGGATGAATACGCAGTATTTT

v_gene: TRBV7-6
j_gene: TRBJ2-3
d_gene: TRBD2
abundance: NA
CDR3aa: CATSLASGSVDTQYF
CDR3nt: TGTGCCACCTCCCTGGCTAGCGGGAGTGTAGATACGCAGTATTTT

v_gene: TRBV5-5
j_gene: TRBJ2-7
d_gene: NA
abundance: once
CDR3aa: CASSLQGRQYF
CDR3nt: TGTGCCAGCAGCTTGCAGGGGCGGCAGTACTTC

v_gene: TRBV7-2
j_gene: TRBJ2-5
d_gene: TRBD2
abundance: NA
CDR3aa: CASSSPLAGGGETQYF
CDR3nt: TGTGCCAGCAGCTCACCGTTAGCGGGAGGAGGAGAGACCCAGTACTTC

v_gene: TRBV5-6
j_gene: TRBJ2-1
d_gene: NA
abundance: NA
CDR3aa: CASSSLPLDLNNEQFF
CDR3nt: TGTGCCAGCAGCTCTCTTCCTCTAGATCTTAACAATGAGCAGTTCTTC

v_gene: TRBV19
j_gene: TRBJ2-3
d_gene: TRBD1
abundance: NA
CDR3aa: CASSIGDREADTQYF
CDR3nt: TGTGCCAGTAGTATAGGGGACAGGGAAGCAGATACGCAGTATTTT

v_gene: TRBV7-9
j_gene: TRBJ2-1
d_gene: TRBD2
abundance: NA
CDR3aa: CASSWGTSGSCQQFF
CDR3nt: TGTGCCAGCAGCTGGGGGACTAGCGGGAGTTGCCAGCAGTTCTTC

v_gene: TRBV7-2
j_gene: TRBJ2-7
d_gene: NA
abundance: NA
CDR3aa: CASSLGGLPYEQYF
CDR3nt: TGTGCCAGCAGCCTCGGGGGTTTACCCTACGAGCAGTACTTC